This T cell receptor (beta chain) derives from a study of T cells in Graves' hyperthyroidism and ophthalmopathy. In its sample, this clonotype was seen many times. The antigen is unknown. There are 13 residues in the CDR3. The V gene end was trimmed by 7 bases and the J gene end by 5 bases; junction bases not matched to a gene: 8. Germline-derived CDR1 and CDR2 are DFQATT and SNEGSKA (reference sequence). Study findings and constraints: Most expanded thyroid clonotypes above 0.001 also appeared in blood.

RNA transcripts provided the source from which TCR beta CDR3 regions were amplified. In the first-round RT-PCR of the TCR CDR3, the HTBI primer set was used. TCRdb re-called the multiplex PCR reads through MiXCR, storing one row per CDR3 protein. The sample lists about 460,000 distinct CDR3 sequences; under 25% were seen once. The cohort's ophthalmopathy patients, a group with duration under 3 months, had a Clinical Activity Score of at least 3 and a NOSPECS grade of at least 4. Used for diagnoses were clinical symptoms, serum thyroxine and TRAb, thyroid ultrasound and orbital computed tomography. This TCR came from a woman between 65 and 79 years old with Graves' ophthalmopathy. V and J are TRBV20-1 and TRBJ2-3; 8 nucleotides agree with TRBD1. Source material: blood. The CDR3 region has the DNA TGCAGTGGAGGACAGGGCATGGGAGATACGCAGTATTTT. Its translation: CSGGQGMGDTQYF.